The 21 T cell receptor beta chains listed next were all sequenced from one sample in a study of graft-versus-host responses after intestinal transplantation. The protocol was immunoSEQ multiplex PCR, while the TCRdb copy is restricted to in-frame clones and leaves out a portion. The sample holds 20,000 to 25,000 clones, around 94% seen once. The source was PBMCs, collected 156 days after intestinal transplant. Receptor source: a human patient who received an intestinal transplant, so some T cells may come from the graft donor.

The chain joins TRBV27 to TRBJ2-1, with TRBD2 matching 7 bases. Per germline, CDR1 MNHEY and CDR2 SMNVEV (reference sequence). After removal of 7 bases from V and 5 bases from J, the junction contained 17 bases not matched to a gene. CDR3 length: 17 residues. The CDR3 sequence: CASKKLGGKYVDNEQFF. In DNA, the CDR3 is TGTGCCAGCAAAAAACTGGGGGGGAAATACGTAGACAATGAGCAGTTCTTC.

This chain links TRBV19 with TRBJ1-1, with D perhaps TRBD1 (5 bases). Trimming removed 8 bases at V and 4 bases at J, with 11 bases between. Per germline, CDR1 LNHDA and CDR2 SQIVND (reference sequence). There are 12 residues in the CDR3. CDR3 amino acids: CASGGPTTEAFF. The CDR3 bases are TGTGCCAGTGGGGGACCCACCACTGAAGCTTTCTTT.

The chain uses TRBV9 and TRBJ1-3; TRBD1 might be the D (6 bases). This CDR3 region has 17 residues. Trimming cost V 4 bases and J 0 bases, with 17 bases left between them. Germline V gene sequence: CDR1 SGDLS, CDR2 YYNGEE. CDR3 loop: CASSTQGSDPSGNTIYF. CDR3 nucleotide sequence: TGTGCCAGCAGCACACAGGGATCCGACCCCTCTGGAAACACCATATATTTT.

The V call is TRBV5-1, the J call TRBJ2-5; D is uncertain. Germline CDR1 and CDR2: SGHRS and YFSETQ. There are 15 residues in the CDR3. With 6 bases removed from V and 2 bases from J, the gap between germline ends came to 17 bases. The CDR3 is CASTDLGPDQETQYF. Here the CDR3 DNA reads TGCGCCAGCACCGACCTCGGACCCGATCAAGAGACCCAGTACTTC.

In its sample, this clone was seen once. V gene TRBV2 combines with J gene TRBJ1-1; 8 bases line up with TRBD1. Unmatched junction bases numbered 6, after V lost 7 bases and J lost 2 bases. The CDR3 has 14 residues. Germline values: CDR1 SNHLY, CDR2 FYNNEI. This CDR3 reads CASTPGQENTEAFF. CDR3 sequence (DNA): TGTGCCAGCACCCCGGGACAGGAAAACACTGAAGCTTTCTTT.

The chain recombines TRBV6-1 with TRBJ2-2; D is unclear. This CDR3 spans 11 amino acids. The germline gives CDR1 MNHNS, CDR2 SASEGT. V was shortened by 5 bases and J by 6 bases, with 4 bases between the two germline ends. The DNA of the CDR3 is TGTGCCAGCAGTTTGCCCGGGGAGCTGTTTTTT. Amino acid sequence: CASSLPGELFF.

The V call is TRBV6-1, the J call TRBJ2-1, with D uncertain. Trimming took 1 base from V and 0 from J, leaving 10 bases between them. The V gene's germline CDR1 is MNHNS and CDR2 SASEGT. The CDR3 loop spans 16 amino acids. In nucleotides, the CDR3 is TGTGCCAGCAGTGAAGTAACCAGCACCTCCTACAATGAGCAGTTCTTC. It specifies CASSEVTSTSYNEQFF.

The genes are TRBV20-1 and TRBJ2-7, with TRBD1 as a possible D gene (5 bases). Between the trimmed V and J ends, which lost 4 bases and 4 bases, there was a span of 5 bases. The germline CDR1 and CDR2 sequences are DFQATT and SNEGSKA (reference sequence). The length of the CDR3 is 10 residues. The chain's CDR3 is CSATGYEQYF. The CDR3 nucleotides are TGCAGTGCTACAGGGTACGAGCAGTACTTC.

In this sample, this clone turned up once. V and J are TRBV4-1 and TRBJ1-2; D not resolved. The CDR3 consists of 15 residues. CDR1 is MGHRA and CDR2 is YSYEKL in the germline V gene. V was pared by 1 base and J by 4 bases, with 13 bases between. This CDR3 is CASSQAGPAGYGYTF. In DNA, the CDR3 is TGCGCCAGCAGCCAAGCCGGGCCGGCAGGCTATGGCTACACCTTC.

The V and J genes are TRBV11-2 and TRBJ1-2, with 7 positions matching TRBD1. Germline CDR1 is SGHAT and CDR2 is FQNNGV. V was pared by 3 bases and J by 4 bases, with 5 bases of the junction left unmatched. The CDR3 has 14 amino acids. CDR3 coding DNA: TGTGCCAGCAGCTTCTCGGGGACAGCCTATGGCTACACCTTC. Its translation is CASSFSGTAYGYTF.

The genes are TRBV6-1 and TRBJ2-6; D ambiguous. V was trimmed by 5 bases and J by 4 bases, leaving 12 bases between them. Looked up from germline, CDR1 is MNHNS and CDR2 is SASEGT. This CDR3 comprises 15 residues. CDR3 loop: CASSHDVSGANVLTF. DNA of the CDR3: TGTGCCAGCAGTCACGACGTGTCCGGGGCCAACGTCCTGACTTTC.

V is TRBV19 and J is TRBJ2-1, with D hard to call. V shed 2 bases and J shed 8 bases, with 22 bases lying between them. CDR3 length: 17 amino acids. The germline V gene has CDR1 LNHDA and CDR2 SQIVND (reference sequence). The CDR3 nucleotides are TGTGCCAGTAGTATACCGCCGTCCTTCACTTCTTACGATGAGCAGTTCTTC. Translation: CASSIPPSFTSYDEQFF. The full variable domain, rest sourced from reference TRBV19 and TRBJ2-1, is DGGITQSPKYLFRKEGQNVTLSCEQNLNHDAMYWYRQDPGQGLRLIYYSQIVNDFQKGDIAEGYSVSREKKESFPLTVTSAQKNPTAFYLCASSIPPSFTSYDEQFFGPGTRLTVL.

This rearrangement joins TRBV18 to TRBJ2-7, with 9 bases lining up with TRBD1. Germline V CDR1 and CDR2: KGHSH, LQKENI. The CDR3 is made up of 14 amino acids. Trimming at V came to 3 bases and at J to 9 bases, leaving 9 bases not matched to a gene. CDR3 protein: CASSPSGQGSRQYF. In DNA form, the CDR3 reads TGTGCCAGCTCACCCTCGGGACAGGGAAGCAGGCAGTACTTC.

The gene calls are TRBV29-1 and TRBJ1-3; 12 bases map to TRBD1. The CDR3 spans 14 residues. The V and J ends lost 6 bases and 5 bases, in that order; junction bases with no gene match: 5. The germline V gene encodes CDR1 SQVTM and CDR2 ANQGSEA. DNA of the CDR3: TGCAGCGTCCAGGGGACAGGGGGCCGAAACACCATATATTTT. Protein: CSVQGTGGRNTIYF.

The chain is built from TRBV28 and TRBJ2-7; TRBD2 agrees at 10 bases. CDR1 MDHEN and CDR2 SYDVKM come from the germline V gene. The J segment lost 5 bases and the V segment lost 5 bases, leaving 15 bases of the junction unmatched. This CDR3 is built from 17 residues. The CDR3 sequence: CASSPHASGSGLDEQYF. CDR3 in DNA: TGTGCCAGCAGTCCTCATGCTAGCGGGAGCGGGCTGGACGAGCAGTACTTC.

The chain employs TRBV4-3 and TRBJ2-3; 8 nucleotides match TRBD2. J gave up 7 bases and V 2 bases, and 8 bases lay outside the gene matches. This CDR3 is 15 amino acids long. CDR1 and CDR2 from the germline V gene are LGHNA and YSLEER. CDR3 in DNA: TGCGCCAGCAGCCAAATCAGCGGGGGTCTGAATACGCAGTATTTT. Protein sequence: CASSQISGGLNTQYF.

CDR3 in amino acids: CASSPGTSGYNEQFF. The CDR3 coding sequence is TGTGCCAGTAGTCCCGGGACTAGCGGCTACAATGAGCAGTTCTTC. This sequence joins TRBV19 and TRBJ2-1; TRBD2 matches 11 bases. This CDR3 region has 15 residues. J gave up 3 bases and V 5 bases, and 3 bases lay outside the gene matches. Germline V gives CDR1 LNHDA, CDR2 SQIVND (reference sequence). Looking up the rest from reference TRBV19 and TRBJ2-1 gives the full variable domain: DGGITQSPKYLFRKEGQNVTLSCEQNLNHDAMYWYRQDPGQGLRLIYYSQIVNDFQKGDIAEGYSVSREKKESFPLTVTSAQKNPTAFYLCASSPGTSGYNEQFFGPGTRLTVL.

The V and J genes are TRBV29-1 and TRBJ2-2; D remains ambiguous. Germline CDR1 and CDR2: SQVTM and ANQGSEA. Trimming took off 4 bases at V and 8 bases at J, with 11 bases between the two ends. The CDR3 extends over 12 amino acids. The CDR3 loop reads CSVGTVRGELFF. The DNA of the CDR3 is TGCAGCGTTGGGACCGTTAGAGGGGAGCTGTTTTTT.

As DNA, the CDR3 is TGTGCCAGCAGTGACTCGGTGGTCAAGCAGTACTTC. It encodes CASSDSVVKQYF. The rearrangement joins TRBV6-4 to TRBJ2-7; D not resolved. V was cut by 0 bases and J by 8 bases, with 8 bases left in between. CDR3 size: 12 residues. CDR1 is MRHNA, CDR2 SNTAGT, per germline.

CDR3 bases: TGTGCCAGCAGCCAAGATAGGGTTTCCTTCTCTGGAAACACCATATATTTT. Translated, it gives CASSQDRVSFSGNTIYF. This chain connects TRBV14 to TRBJ1-3; D is unresolved. Per germline, CDR1 SGHDN and CDR2 FVKESK. The CDR3 is made up of 17 amino acids. Trimming took off 0 bases at V and 0 bases at J, with 12 bases between the two ends.

In this sample, this clone turned up once. The chain is built from TRBV28 and TRBJ1-2; perhaps TRBD1 as D (5 bases). This CDR3 is 15 amino acids long. CDR1 and CDR2 from the germline V gene are MDHEN and SYDVKM. Trimming removed 5 bases from V and 2 bases from J, with 15 bases in between. In nucleotides, the CDR3 is TGTGCCAGCAGTCTATCCAGGGTATCCAACTATGGCTACACCTTC. This encodes CASSLSRVSNYGYTF.